The 21 T cell receptor beta chains below all came from one sample that was sequenced in a study of blood T cells in healthy people across ages. The authors ran a second PCR of about 7 to 12 cycles using a sample-barcoded 5' primer and a J-beta primer mix. TCRdb analysed the 5' RACE reads with MiXCR anew, one entry per CDR3 protein. The sample includes roughly 1,300,000 distinct CDR3 sequences, 45% to 70% seen only once; the top ten take more than 6%. The material sequenced was blood. The receptors originated from a young man in good health.

The chain employs TRBV3-1 and TRBJ2-7; no clear D gene. This CDR3 spans 15 amino acids. Germline values: CDR1 LGHDT, CDR2 YNNKEL (reference sequence). V gave up 1 base and J gave up 1 base, with 11 bases separating them. The CDR3 region has the DNA TGTGCCAGCAGCCAAGGGGCTGGGAAGTCCTACGAGCAGTACTTC. Protein product: CASSQGAGKSYEQYF.

The chain couples TRBV4-1 to TRBJ1-1; D gene uncertain. In germline, CDR1 is MGHRA, CDR2 YSYEKL. Trimming removed 1 base at V and 3 bases at J, with 15 bases between. This CDR3 contains 16 residues. Written as DNA, the CDR3 is TGCGCCAGCAGCCAAGTTCCCCATGGAGGCCACACTGAAGCTTTCTTT. It translates to CASSQVPHGGHTEAFF.

This chain connects TRBV9 to TRBJ2-1; tentative D call: TRBD1 (5 bases). Germline CDR1 SGDLS, CDR2 YYNGEE. The CDR3 has 16 residues. V was cut by 3 bases and J by 2 bases, with 15 bases left in between. The CDR3 sequence is CASSAIRGYPYNEQFF. The CDR3 DNA is TGTGCCAGCAGCGCGATAAGGGGCTACCCCTACAATGAGCAGTTCTTC.

The V call is TRBV14, the J call TRBJ2-1; TRBD1 or TRBD2 may be the D gene (5 bases each). Germline CDR1 and CDR2: SGHDN and FVKESK. The CDR3 spans 14 residues. V dropped 5 bases and J dropped 5 bases, with 13 bases sitting between them. CDR3 coding DNA: TGTGCCAGCAGCGTCGGGACCAACCACAATGAGCAGTTCTTC. Translating it yields CASSVGTNHNEQFF. Looking up the rest from reference TRBV14 and TRBJ2-1 gives the full variable domain: EAGVTQFPSHSVIEKGQTVTLRCDPISGHDNLYWYRRVMGKEIKFLLHFVKESKQDESGMPNNRFLAERTGGTYSTLKVQPAELEDSGVYFCASSVGTNHNEQFFGPGTRLTVL.

This clonotype was counted only a few times. The CDR3 here is CASSRTLQGDNSPLHF. CDR3 nucleotides: TGCGCCAGCAGCCGGACATTACAGGGGGATAATTCACCCCTCCACTTT. The chain couples TRBV4-1 to TRBJ1-6; 8 bases agree with TRBD1. Germline lookup yields CDR1 MGHRA and CDR2 YSYEKL. V dropped 4 bases and J dropped 5; count of bases not matched to a gene: 7. There are 16 residues in the CDR3.

The chain has TRBV20-1 and TRBJ2-5; possibly TRBD2 for D (5 bases). Looked up from germline, CDR1 is DFQATT and CDR2 is SNEGSKA (reference sequence). Trimming left V 4 bases short and J 2 bases short, with 17 bases between. The CDR3 extends over 15 amino acids. This CDR3 is CSAKAGPTLQETQYF. For the CDR3, the DNA is TGCAGTGCTAAGGCGGGTCCGACCCTTCAAGAGACCCAGTACTTC.

The chain carries TRBV2 and TRBJ1-2; no definite D call. Trimming left V 0 bases short and J 0 bases short, with 5 bases between. The CDR3 has 14 residues. CDR1 and CDR2 (germline): SNHLY, FYNNEI. The CDR3 DNA reads TGTGCCAGCAGTGAAGCCGACGCTAACTATGGCTACACCTTC. It specifies CASSEADANYGYTF.

The V and J genes are TRBV3-1 and TRBJ1-4; D gene uncertain. This CDR3 has 14 amino acids. V lost 5 bases and J 7 bases, leaving 14 bases between the germline ends. CDR1 is LGHDT and CDR2 is YNNKEL in the germline V gene (reference sequence). The CDR3 loop reads CASSELAGSEKLFF. CDR3 in DNA: TGTGCCAGCAGCGAGCTGGCGGGTTCTGAAAAACTGTTTTTT.

The chain recombines TRBV27 with TRBJ2-5; 9 positions match TRBD1. Germline V gives CDR1 MNHEY, CDR2 SMNVEV (reference sequence). The CDR3 has 13 residues. J lost 8 bases, V lost 5 bases, and 6 bases had no gene match. The CDR3 DNA follows: TGTGCCAGCAGTCGGGACAGGGTGGGAACCCAGTACTTC. Protein: CASSRDRVGTQYF.

The chain joins TRBV20-1 to TRBJ2-1, with 10 bases aligning to TRBD2. The CDR3 is 14 residues long. V shed 5 bases, J shed 4 bases, and the junction held 5 bases outside the gene matches. Germline-derived CDR1 and CDR2 are DFQATT and SNEGSKA (reference sequence). CDR3 in amino acids: CSAATSGTYNEQFF. The CDR3 nucleotides read TGCAGTGCTGCCACTAGCGGGACATACAATGAGCAGTTCTTC.

The gene calls are TRBV4-3 and TRBJ2-1; D is possibly TRBD1 (5 bases). This CDR3 spans 15 amino acids. Trimming took 0 bases from V and 8 from J, leaving 14 bases between them. CDR1 is LGHNA, CDR2 YSLEER, per germline. CDR3 coding DNA: TGCGCCAGCAGCCAAGAGGTAAGGGGTCCCGATGAGCAGTTCTTC. Translating it yields CASSQEVRGPDEQFF.

In its sample, this clonotype was seen once. The rearrangement links TRBV27 to TRBJ2-4; D gene unclear. The CDR3 length is 15 residues. V shed 3 bases and J shed 2 bases, with 11 bases lying between them. Germline CDR1 and CDR2: MNHEY and SMNVEV (reference sequence). CDR3: CASSFLPPTKNIQYF. The CDR3 bases are TGTGCCAGCAGTTTTCTTCCTCCTACCAAAAACATTCAGTACTTC.

V is TRBV7-2 and J is TRBJ2-1; 9 positions agree with TRBD1. The J segment lost 2 bases and the V segment lost 5 bases, leaving 4 bases of the junction unmatched. The germline CDR1 and CDR2 sequences are SGHTA and FQGNSA. The CDR3 runs to 15 residues. The chain's CDR3 is CASSVDRGPYNEQFF. CDR3 nucleotide sequence: TGTGCCAGCAGCGTGGACAGGGGCCCCTACAATGAGCAGTTCTTC.

For this clonotype: A much bigger clone sits one base away, suggesting this may be a read error. The V call is TRBV4-3, the J call TRBJ2-7, with a possible D match to TRBD2 (5 bases). This CDR3 region has 15 residues. CDR1 LGHNA and CDR2 YSLEER come from the germline V gene. The CDR3 region has the DNA TGCGTCAGCAGCCAAGACCGGGGTAACTCCTACGAGCAGTACTTC. It specifies CVSSQDRGNSYEQYF.

The chain joins TRBV6-2 or TRBV6-3 to TRBJ1-5; 12 positions agree with TRBD1. V was pared by 6 bases and J by 5 bases, with 14 bases of the junction left unmatched. Germline loops: CDR1 MNHEY, CDR2 SVGEGT. The CDR3 loop spans 18 amino acids. CDR3 nucleotide sequence: TGTGCCAGCAGAACAAATTTTCCCGGGACAGGGGGCTATCAGCCCCAGCATTTT. Protein product: CASRTNFPGTGGYQPQHF.

The V and J genes are TRBV5-1 and TRBJ2-2; 7 nucleotides match TRBD2. This CDR3 region has 14 residues. CDR1 and CDR2 (germline): SGHRS, YFSETQ. Trimming at V came to 0 bases and at J to 6 bases, leaving 2 bases not matched to a gene. CDR3 protein: CASSLDAGAGELFF. Here the CDR3 DNA reads TGCGCCAGCAGCTTGGACGCGGGAGCCGGGGAGCTGTTTTTT. The variable domain in full, completed from reference TRBV5-1 and TRBJ2-2, reads KAGVTQTPRYLIKTRGQQVTLSCSPISGHRSVSWYQQTPGQGLQFLFEYFSETQRNKGNFPGRFSGRQFSNSRSEMNVSTLELGDSALYLCASSLDAGAGELFFGEGSRLTVL.

This chain uses TRBV6-5 with TRBJ2-3; no definite D call. CDR3 length: 18 residues. V lost 0 bases and J 3 bases, leaving 19 bases between the germline ends. Germline assignment: CDR1 MNHEY and CDR2 SVGAGI. CDR3 DNA sequence: TGTGCCAGCAGTTACTCGCTTCCGGGCCCGGCGGCGACAGATACGCAGTATTTT. It codes for CASSYSLPGPAATDTQYF.

The V and J genes are TRBV20-1 and TRBJ2-5; 10 bases are a match to TRBD1. The CDR3 consists of 15 residues. The germline CDR1 and CDR2 sequences are DFQATT and SNEGSKA (reference sequence). The ends lost 5 bases at V and 11 bases at J; junction bases unmatched: 17. In DNA, the CDR3 is TGCAGTGCTCTTCGGGACAGGGGCTTTCACAATGAGCAGTACTTC. Its protein product is CSALRDRGFHNEQYF.

The rearrangement joins TRBV4-1 to TRBJ2-5, with 12 positions matching TRBD1. The J call may be mistaken, given a closer DNA end match to TRBJ2-7. This CDR3 contains 16 residues. Looked up from germline, CDR1 is MGHRA and CDR2 is YSYEKL. CDR3 region: CASSQTGQGAKNEQYF. The CDR3, as DNA: TGCGCCAGCAGCCAAACGGGACAGGGGGCTAAGAACGAGCAGTACTTC.

The chain recombines TRBV27 with TRBJ1-1; D perhaps matches TRBD1 (5 bases). There are 13 residues in the CDR3. Germline V gene lookup returns CDR1 MNHEY and CDR2 SMNVEV (reference sequence). Trimming removed 8 bases from V and 3 bases from J, with 13 bases in between. CDR3 coding DNA: TGTGCCAGCCGAGAGACAGAGTACACTGAAGCTTTCTTT. It is translated as CASRETEYTEAFF.

This chain connects TRBV3-1 to TRBJ1-1, with a tentative D call TRBD1 (5 bases). CDR1 and CDR2 from the germline V gene are LGHDT and YNNKEL (reference sequence). This CDR3 comprises 17 residues. Trimming removed 0 bases from V and 0 bases from J, with 14 bases in between. The CDR3: CASSQDWLEDMNTEAFF. In nucleotides, the CDR3 is TGTGCCAGCAGCCAAGATTGGTTGGAGGACATGAACACTGAAGCTTTCTTT.